The next 9 T cell receptor beta chains were all read from a single sample in a study of blood T cell repertoires in COVID-19. Clones were read by immunoSEQ multiplex PCR, and TCRdb kept only the in-frame ones, dropping some. Of 210,000 or so clones in the sample, about nine tenths are singletons; the top ten hold roughly 6.7%. The sample was peripheral blood. Receptor source: a man aged 40-49 years with acute or convalescent COVID-19.

The chain couples TRBV10-3 to TRBJ1-1; the D gene is possibly TRBD1 (6 bases). CDR1 ENHRY and CDR2 SYGVKD come from the germline V gene. The CDR3 consists of 14 residues. Trimming left V 3 bases short and J 8 bases short, with 16 bases between. The CDR3 sequence is CAISDSDRMLEAFF. CDR3 DNA: TGTGCCATCAGTGACTCGGACAGAATGCTAGAAGCTTTCTTT.

V is TRBV6-5 and J is TRBJ2-7; TRBD1 agrees at 10 bases. J was trimmed by 8 bases and V by 7 bases; bases with no gene match: 8. This CDR3 has 13 residues. Germline CDR1 is MNHEY and CDR2 is SVGAGI. The CDR3 is CASKADRGTQQYF. DNA of the CDR3: TGTGCCAGCAAGGCGGACAGGGGGACCCAGCAGTACTTC.

A few counts support this clone. The chain couples TRBV7-9 to TRBJ1-2; 8 bases fit TRBD1. J lost 5 bases, V lost 5 bases, and 13 bases had no gene match. The CDR3 runs 16 residues. Germline V gene sequence: CDR1 SEHNR, CDR2 FQNEAQ (reference sequence). CDR3 DNA sequence: TGTGCCAGCAGCACCCAAATTAGACAGGGGAGTTATGGCTACACCTTC. This sequence encodes CASSTQIRQGSYGYTF.

V is TRBV28 and J is TRBJ2-5; the D gene is possibly TRBD2 (6 bases). Trimming left V 7 bases short and J 1 base short, with 16 bases between. In germline, CDR1 is MDHEN, CDR2 SYDVKM. The CDR3 has 15 amino acids. The CDR3 here is CASTRALRGQETQYF. The CDR3 nucleotides are TGTGCCAGCACCAGGGCGTTGCGGGGCCAAGAGACCCAGTACTTC.

The gene calls are TRBV5-1 and TRBJ2-7; maybe TRBD1 (5 bases). CDR3 length: 16 amino acids. Germline loops: CDR1 SGHRS, CDR2 YFSETQ. Trimming cost V 0 bases and J 3 bases, with 16 bases left between them. The DNA for the CDR3 is TGCGCCAGCAGCTTGGATACAGGCCCACCCCTCTACGAGCAGTACTTC. Amino acid sequence: CASSLDTGPPLYEQYF.

The rearrangement uses TRBV19 and TRBJ1-6, with 9 bases identical to TRBD1. CDR3 size: 16 residues. From germline, CDR1 is LNHDA and CDR2 SQIVND (reference sequence). With 5 bases clipped from V and 8 bases from J, the junction kept 10 bases outside the gene matches. The CDR3 bases are TGTGCCAGTAGTCTCCTACAGGGGGCCGAAGATTCACCCCTCCACTTT. This gives the protein CASSLLQGAEDSPLHF.

The rearrangement uses TRBV10-3 and TRBJ1-1; 7 bases map to TRBD1. Germline V gene sequence: CDR1 ENHRY, CDR2 SYGVKD. The CDR3 is 12 residues long. V shed 10 bases, J shed 5 bases, and the junction held 7 bases outside the gene matches. DNA for the CDR3: TGTGCCACCAGACAGGGTGGGACTGAAGCTTTCTTT. It encodes CATRQGGTEAFF.

J is TRBJ2-7 and V is TRBV11-2; 11 bases are a match to TRBD1. Germline-derived CDR1 and CDR2 are SGHAT and FQNNGV. V shed 6 bases and J 4 bases; nucleotides not matched to a gene: 5. The CDR3 has 14 residues. The CDR3, as DNA: TGTGCCAGCAGTGGACAGGGGGCGGGGTACGAGCAGTACTTC. Encoded protein: CASSGQGAGYEQYF. The full variable domain, its missing parts supplied by reference TRBV11-2 and TRBJ2-7, is EAGVAQSPRYKIIEKRQSVAFWCNPISGHATLYWYQQILGQGPKLLIQFQNNGVVDDSQLPKDRFSAERLKGVDSTLKIQPAKLEDSAVYLCASSGQGAGYEQYFGPGTRLTVT.

The V and J genes are TRBV6-2 or TRBV6-3 and TRBJ1-5; 10 nucleotides align to TRBD1. The CDR3 spans 17 residues. V lost 6 bases, J lost 6 bases, and 14 bases stayed unmatched. Germline V CDR1 and CDR2: MNHEY, SVGEGT. The CDR3 DNA reads TGTGCCAGCAGCTCTCGATGGACAGGGGGAATTGGTCAGCCCCAGCATTTT. Amino acids: CASSSRWTGGIGQPQHF.